This T cell receptor beta chain was documented in a study of cytomegalovirus exposure and HLA in healthy donors. Trimming cost V 4 bases and J 0 bases, with 13 bases left between them. This CDR3 has 15 residues. Per germline, CDR1 MDHEN and CDR2 SYDVKM. The PCR ran on 60 Vbeta and 13 Jbeta primers. TCRdb keeps only in-frame clones here, not all; method: immunoSEQ multiplex PCR. Among roughly 140,000 clones, about four fifths were seen once, and the ten largest hold about 2.2%. The donors gave bone marrow, and they were healthy. The source material was PBMCs. The J gene is TRBJ2-7, the V gene TRBV28; weak D call: TRBD1 (6 bases). The TCR sequence derives from a man younger than 45 in good health and CMV-seronegative. The CDR3 spells CASSSGQIPSYEQYF. The DNA of the CDR3 is TGTGCCAGCAGTTCTGGACAGATCCCCTCCTACGAGCAGTACTTC.